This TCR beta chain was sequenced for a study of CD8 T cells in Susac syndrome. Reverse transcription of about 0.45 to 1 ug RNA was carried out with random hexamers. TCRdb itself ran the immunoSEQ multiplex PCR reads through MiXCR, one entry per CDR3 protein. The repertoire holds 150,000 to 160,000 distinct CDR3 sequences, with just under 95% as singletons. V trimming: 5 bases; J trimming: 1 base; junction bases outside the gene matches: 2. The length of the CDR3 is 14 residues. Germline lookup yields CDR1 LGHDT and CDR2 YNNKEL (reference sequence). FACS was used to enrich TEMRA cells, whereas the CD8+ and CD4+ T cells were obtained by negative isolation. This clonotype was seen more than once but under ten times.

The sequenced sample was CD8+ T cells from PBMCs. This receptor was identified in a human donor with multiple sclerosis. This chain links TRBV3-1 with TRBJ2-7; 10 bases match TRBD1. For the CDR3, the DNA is TGTGCCAGCAGCTTGGACAGGGGGTCCTACGAGCAGTACTTC. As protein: CASSLDRGSYEQYF.